The clone carrying this TCR beta chain came up many times. These data come from a study of identical twins. CDR1 is MGHRA, CDR2 YSYEKL, per germline. Trimming at V came to 0 bases and at J to 4 bases, leaving 8 bases not matched to a gene. The CDR3 is 17 amino acids. A single record per CDR3 protein comes from TCRdb applying MiXCR to the 5' RACE reads. The repertoire includes under 350,000 distinct CDR3 sequences, roughly 9.7% of them detected once, and about 7.1% sits in the top ten. These data were also reused for a study on yellow fever vaccine responses in identical twins.

This clonotype was obtained from a woman between 18 and 30 years old in good health. This rearrangement joins TRBV4-1 to TRBJ2-3; 9 bases are a match to TRBD2. Source material: CD8+ T cells sorted from blood. The CDR3 sequence is CASSQEKAGGPSDTQYF. CDR3 bases: TGCGCCAGCAGCCAAGAAAAGGCGGGGGGGCCGTCAGATACGCAGTATTTT.